The 11 T cell receptor beta chains in this list originate from one sample, sequenced in a study of identical twins. TCRdb fed the 5' RACE reads into MiXCR, producing one record per CDR3 protein. The profile shows a few hundred thousand distinct CDR3 sequences, approximately 9.1% of them singletons. The sequencing input was naive T cells sorted from blood. The receptors here all came from a woman between 45 and 65 years old in good health.

The rearrangement joins TRBV10-3 to TRBJ2-1, with no clear D. The CDR3 sequence is 15 residues long. V was trimmed by 0 bases and J by 6 bases, leaving 12 bases between them. The germline gives CDR1 ENHRY, CDR2 SYGVKD. The CDR3 here is CAISESLEVFNEQFF. The CDR3 DNA sequence: TGTGCCATCAGTGAGTCTCTAGAGGTCTTCAATGAGCAGTTCTTC.

Only one count was recorded for this clonotype. V usage is TRBV6-6 and J usage is TRBJ2-3, with 7 bases aligning to TRBD2. The V and J ends lost 7 bases and 5 bases, in that order; junction bases with no gene match: 12. This CDR3 has 15 residues. The V gene's germline CDR1 is MNHNY and CDR2 SVGAGI (reference sequence). The CDR3 protein is CASTRAAGDVDTQYF. DNA of the CDR3: TGTGCCAGCACCCGCGCGGCGGGAGACGTAGATACGCAGTATTTT.

The chain has TRBV30 and TRBJ1-1; 7 bases line up with TRBD1. The CDR3 contains 12 residues. Per germline, CDR1 GTSNPN and CDR2 SVGIG (reference sequence). The J segment lost 10 bases and the V segment lost 1 base, leaving 6 bases of the junction unmatched. The CDR3 here is CAWSGDSSTAFF. CDR3 bases: TGTGCCTGGAGTGGGGACAGCTCAACAGCTTTCTTT.

The table lists this clonotype with a few counts. This chain links TRBV9 with TRBJ1-1, with D perhaps matching TRBD1 (6 bases). V was clipped by 0 bases and J by 5 bases, with 11 bases between them. This CDR3 region has 14 residues. Per germline, CDR1 SGDLS and CDR2 YYNGEE. The CDR3 coding sequence is TGTGCCAGCAGCGTAGGGAGGAGGGGGACTGAAGCTTTCTTT. Translated, it gives CASSVGRRGTEAFF.

At least ten counts were recorded for this clonotype. The chain joins TRBV20-1 to TRBJ1-1; a weak D match, TRBD1 (5 bases). V was shortened by 1 base and J by 7 bases, with 22 bases between the two germline ends. CDR3 length: 16 amino acids. Germline CDR1 DFQATT, CDR2 SNEGSKA (reference sequence). The CDR3 protein is CSARGGPQGEQIEAFF. DNA for the CDR3: TGCAGTGCTAGAGGTGGGCCCCAGGGAGAACAGATTGAAGCTTTCTTT.

This clonotype was picked up many times. The chain has TRBV7-2 and TRBJ2-1, with TRBD2 matching 9 bases. Germline V lookup: CDR1 SGHTA, CDR2 FQGNSA. V was pared by 1 base and J by 7 bases, with 5 bases of the junction left unmatched. The CDR3 contains 15 residues. This CDR3 is CASSLVPLAGNEQFF. Written as DNA, the CDR3 is TGTGCCAGCAGCTTAGTCCCGCTAGCGGGAAATGAGCAGTTCTTC.

This clonotype was seen ten or more times. J is TRBJ2-1 and V is TRBV29-1, with D perhaps being TRBD1 or TRBD2 (5 bases each). This CDR3 region has 13 residues. The germline V gene encodes CDR1 SQVTM and CDR2 ANQGSEA. V was shortened by 4 bases and J by 7 bases, with 14 bases between the two germline ends. CDR3 region: CSVGQNRGNEQFF. The CDR3 DNA reads TGCAGCGTTGGACAGAACCGGGGAAATGAGCAGTTCTTC.

In its sample, this clonotype was seen many times. This rearrangement joins TRBV6-5 to TRBJ2-2; no clear D gene. The CDR3 length is 11 residues. The V end lost 7 bases, the J end lost 6 bases, and 6 bases lay between the germline ends. The germline gives CDR1 MNHEY, CDR2 SVGAGI. This chain's CDR3 is CASNDAGELFF. CDR3 DNA sequence: TGTGCCAGCAATGACGCCGGGGAGCTGTTTTTT.

The chain carries TRBV7-2 and TRBJ2-7, with 8 nucleotides matching TRBD2. V shed 1 base and J 4 bases; nucleotides not matched to a gene: 3. CDR3 length: 14 amino acids. The germline gives CDR1 SGHTA, CDR2 FQGNSA. In nucleotides, the CDR3 is TGTGCCAGCAGCTTAGGGCGCGGGAGGTACGAGCAGTACTTC. It specifies CASSLGRGRYEQYF.

This clonotype was picked up many times. J is TRBJ2-5 and V is TRBV12-3 or TRBV12-4; 9 positions agree with TRBD2. After removal of 3 bases from V and 1 base from J, the junction contained 3 bases not matched to a gene. This CDR3 spans 15 amino acids. CDR3 sequence reads: CASSLTSGSQETQYF. In DNA form, the CDR3 reads TGTGCCAGCAGTTTGACTAGCGGAAGCCAAGAGACCCAGTACTTC.

This clonotype was seen only a few times. The V call is TRBV20-1, the J call TRBJ2-7, with a possible D match to TRBD2 (6 bases). V was clipped by 5 bases and J by 3 bases, with 17 bases between them. The CDR3 is 14 residues long. Per germline, CDR1 DFQATT and CDR2 SNEGSKA (reference sequence). The CDR3 DNA follows: TGCAGTGCTTATAGCGGACGCTCCCTCTACGAGCAGTACTTC. This gives the protein CSAYSGRSLYEQYF.